These T cell receptor beta chains were read from a single sample in a study of blood T cell repertoires in COVID-19. Method: immunoSEQ multiplex PCR; TCRdb's copy keeps in-frame clones and lacks some. The sample lists under 300,000 clones; around 90% were seen once. Sequenced material: peripheral blood. Every receptor here comes from a man in his fifties with acute or convalescent COVID-19. The CDR3 runs from the conserved cysteine through the conserved F or W. Each record gives: D gene, J gene, clone size, V gene, CDR3 DNA, CDR3 protein. The D gene is left open where the match is weak. Size values are once, few and many counts, or a class for expanded clones, and some rows have none.

-,TRBJ2-7,-,TRBV6-6,TGTGCCAGCGTAGACAGCCTCTACGAGCAGTACTTC,CASVDSLYEQYF
-,TRBJ2-7,-,TRBV9,TGTGCCAGCAGCGGTCCGGACAGAACCTACGAGCAGTACTTC,CASSGPDRTYEQYF
-,TRBJ2-1,-,TRBV19,TGTGCCAGTAGCATTGGACAGTTGTCCTACAATGAGCAGTTCTTC,CASSIGQLSYNEQFF
-,TRBJ1-3,-,TRBV2,TGTGCCAGCAGACCTAGAGGGACAAACTCTGGAAACACCATATATTTT,CASRPRGTNSGNTIYF
-,TRBJ2-7,-,TRBV10-3,TGTGCCATCAGTCAGGGTTTCTCCTACGAGCAGTACTTC,CAISQGFSYEQYF
-,TRBJ2-7,-,TRBV13,TGTGCCAGCAGCCGGGAGACTTTCTCTACCTCCTACGAGCAGTACTTC,CASSRETFSTSYEQYF
TRBD2,TRBJ2-1,-,TRBV7-3,TGTGCCAGCAGCCCTAGTAGCGGGCGCTCCTACAATGAGCAGTTCTTC,CASSPSSGRSYNEQFF
-,TRBJ2-7,-,TRBV11-2,TGTGCCAGCAGCTTCAGGGCACCCGAGCAGTACTTC,CASSFRAPEQYF
-,TRBJ2-1,-,TRBV2,TGTGCCAGCGCGGGGTCTACGCGGAATGAGCAGTTCTTC,CASAGSTRNEQFF
-,TRBJ2-7,-,TRBV7-9,TGTGCCAGCAGCTTAAGTAGGGGTTCCGAGCAGTACTTC,CASSLSRGSEQYF
-,TRBJ2-5,-,TRBV5-1,TGCGCCAGCAGCCCGGCAGGTAACCAAGAGACCCAGTACTTC,CASSPAGNQETQYF
TRBD1,TRBJ2-7,-,TRBV7-6,TGTGCCAGCAGCTGGGCGGACAGGGAGTACGAGCAGTACTTC,CASSWADREYEQYF
-,TRBJ2-1,-,TRBV6-5,TGTGCCAGCGGGACAACATACAATGAGCAGTTCTTC,CASGTTYNEQFF
-,TRBJ2-4,once,TRBV5-5,TGTGCCAGCAGCAGGGACACCTTAAACATTCAGTACTTC,CASSRDTLNIQYF
TRBD2,TRBJ2-7,-,TRBV2,TGTGCCAGCATTCTAGCGGGGTCACCCTTTAACTACGAGCAGTACTTC,CASILAGSPFNYEQYF
-,TRBJ1-4,-,TRBV7-8,TGTGCCAGCAGCTTATTGTCAGGGCGCAATAATGAAAAACTGTTTTTT,CASSLLSGRNNEKLFF
-,TRBJ2-7,-,TRBV18,TGTGCCAGCTCACCTGGACAGACCTACGAGCAGTACTTC,CASSPGQTYEQYF
TRBD1,TRBJ2-2,few,TRBV7-9,TGTGCCAGCAGCTCGAAAGACAGGGGCGCCGGGGAGCTGTTTTTT,CASSSKDRGAGELFF
-,TRBJ1-1,-,TRBV9,TGTGCCAGCAGCGTAGACGGAGCTGGGGAGGTTGAAGCTTTCTTT,CASSVDGAGEVEAFF
-,TRBJ2-2,once,TRBV2,TGTGCCAGCACCCTGACTCCTTCGGGGGAGCTGTTTTTT,CASTLTPSGELFF
-,TRBJ1-1,-,TRBV27,TGTGCCAGCAGTACGGATGGGGCGCGTCACACTGAAGCTTTCTTT,CASSTDGARHTEAFF
TRBD1,TRBJ1-2,-,TRBV3-1/TRBV3-2,TGTGCCAGCAGCCGAGGACAGGGGGCGCTTGGCTACACCTTC,CASSRGQGALGYTF
-,TRBJ2-7,-,TRBV7-9,TGTGCCAGCACCCTAATGGGGGCAGGGGACGAGCAGTACTTC,CASTLMGAGDEQYF
TRBD2,TRBJ2-1,-,TRBV10-3,TGTGCCATCAGTCCGGGACTAGCGGACAATGAGCAGTTCTTC,CAISPGLADNEQFF
-,TRBJ1-5,-,TRBV2,TGTGCCAGCCAGGATAGCAATCAGCCCCAGCATTTT,CASQDSNQPQHF
-,TRBJ2-1,-,TRBV18,TGCGCCGGGCAGTTCACCTCCTACAATGAGCAGTTCTTC,CAGQFTSYNEQFF
-,TRBJ2-7,-,TRBV18,TGTGCCAGCTCCCCCAGGGAGGTCCGACGCTACGAGCAGTACTTC,CASSPREVRRYEQYF
TRBD1,TRBJ1-1,-,TRBV11-3,TGTGCCAGCAGCCTATACAGGGGTACTGAAGCTTTCTTT,CASSLYRGTEAFF
-,TRBJ2-6,-,TRBV5-4,TGTGCCAGCAGTTCCACAGGGGGGGCCAACGTCCTGACTTTC,CASSSTGGANVLTF
-,TRBJ2-2,once,TRBV6-5,TGTGCCAGCAGGTTTCAAACCGGGGAGCTGTTTTTT,CASRFQTGELFF
TRBD1,TRBJ1-5,-,TRBV19,TGTGCCAGTAGTATAGATCAGGGGGGCAATCAGCCCCAGCATTTT,CASSIDQGGNQPQHF
-,TRBJ2-5,once,TRBV19,TGTGCCAGTAGTCTCGGGGGTCAAGAGACCCAGTACTTC,CASSLGGQETQYF
-,TRBJ2-7,-,TRBV21-1,TGTGCCAGCAGCAACTACAGGGAAACCCGTCGGGAGCAGTACTTC,CASSNYRETRREQYF
TRBD1,TRBJ1-5,-,TRBV5-1,TGCGCCAGCAGCCAGACAGGGGGGGATCAGCCCCAGCATTTT,CASSQTGGDQPQHF
-,TRBJ1-2,-,TRBV7-3,TGTGCCAGCAGCCTCCCGGGGAACTATGGCTACACCTTC,CASSLPGNYGYTF
-,TRBJ2-1,-,TRBV10-1,TGCGCCAGCAGTGAAATACCAGGGAACAATGAGCAGTTCTTC,CASSEIPGNNEQFF
-,TRBJ2-5,-,TRBV30,TGTGCCTGGAAGGCAGGCGGGGAGACCCAGTACTTC,CAWKAGGETQYF
TRBD2,TRBJ2-1,-,TRBV9,TGTGCCAGCAGCCCCGGGACTAGCGGGGGGTTCGTTGAGCAGTTCTTC,CASSPGTSGGFVEQFF
TRBD1,TRBJ1-1,-,TRBV14,TGTGCCAGCAGCTCCCTGGGACAGGGAGGCACTGAAGCTTTCTTT,CASSSLGQGGTEAFF
TRBD1,TRBJ2-2,-,TRBV25-1,TGTGCCAGCAGTGGACAGGGTTCCGGGGAGCTGTTTTTT,CASSGQGSGELFF
TRBD1,TRBJ1-3,-,TRBV7-9,TGTGCCAGCAGCTTTGACAGGGTCTCTGGAAACACCATATATTTT,CASSFDRVSGNTIYF
-,TRBJ1-1,once,TRBV5-4,TGTGCCAGCGCCGATCCGGGGAATGGTGAAGCTTTCTTT,CASADPGNGEAFF
-,TRBJ1-2,-,TRBV5-1,TGCGCCAGCAGTTTGGCCCCGGGGGGTGGGAATGGCTACACCTTC,CASSLAPGGGNGYTF
-,TRBJ2-7,-,TRBV5-4,TGTGCCAGCAGCGACAGACATCTCTACGAGCAGTACTTC,CASSDRHLYEQYF
TRBD2,TRBJ2-1,-,TRBV11-2,TGTGCCAGCAGCTCCCCGAACGGGGGGTTAAGCTCCTACAATGAGCAGTTCTTC,CASSSPNGGLSSYNEQFF
-,TRBJ1-6,-,TRBV4-2,TGTGCCAGCAGCCTGCTTCGGGTAAAATCACCCCTCCACTTT,CASSLLRVKSPLHF
TRBD2,TRBJ2-1,-,TRBV10-2,TGCGCCAGCAGTGATCTCCGCGGTGGGCGGGGGGCGATCAATGAGCAGTTCTTC,CASSDLRGGRGAINEQFF
TRBD2,TRBJ2-2,-,TRBV6-6,TGTGCCAGCCGCGCAGCTTCGCGGGGGACCGGGGAGCTGTTTTTT,CASRAASRGTGELFF
TRBD2,TRBJ2-7,many,TRBV5-4,TGTGCCAGCAGCTTGGGGCTAGCGGGGAGCGGGTACGAGCAGTACTTC,CASSLGLAGSGYEQYF
TRBD1,TRBJ1-2,-,TRBV10-2,TGCGCCAGCAGTGTGGCAGGGACAGGGGGCTTGAATGGCTACACCTTC,CASSVAGTGGLNGYTF
TRBD2,TRBJ2-3,-,TRBV30,TGTGCCTCTAGCGGGGGCCCTCTCACTGACACGCAGTATTTT,CASSGGPLTDTQYF
-,TRBJ1-5,-,TRBV10-2,TGCGCCAGCAGTGAGGGGTGGGGGCTCCAGCCCCAGCATTTT,CASSEGWGLQPQHF
-,TRBJ1-3,-,TRBV19,TGTGCCAGTAGTATAGAGGAGGGTTCTGGAAACACCATATATTTT,CASSIEEGSGNTIYF
TRBD1,TRBJ1-6,-,TRBV2,TGTGCCAGCTCCTATCAACAGGGGAATTCACCCCTCCACTTT,CASSYQQGNSPLHF